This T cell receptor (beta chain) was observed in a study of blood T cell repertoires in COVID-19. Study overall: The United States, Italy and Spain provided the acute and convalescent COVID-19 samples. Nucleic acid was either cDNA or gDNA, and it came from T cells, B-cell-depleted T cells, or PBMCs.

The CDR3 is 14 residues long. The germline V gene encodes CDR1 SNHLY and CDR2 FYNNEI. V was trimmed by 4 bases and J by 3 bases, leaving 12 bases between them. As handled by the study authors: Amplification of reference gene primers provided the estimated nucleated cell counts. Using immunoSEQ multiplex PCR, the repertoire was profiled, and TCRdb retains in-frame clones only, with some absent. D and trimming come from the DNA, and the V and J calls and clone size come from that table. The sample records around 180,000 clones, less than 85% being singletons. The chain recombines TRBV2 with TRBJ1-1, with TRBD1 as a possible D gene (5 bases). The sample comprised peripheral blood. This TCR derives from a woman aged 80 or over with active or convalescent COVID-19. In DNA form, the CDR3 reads TGTGCCAGCAGTGGCCCAGGGCCCTACACTGAAGCTTTCTTT. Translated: CASSGPGPYTEAFF.